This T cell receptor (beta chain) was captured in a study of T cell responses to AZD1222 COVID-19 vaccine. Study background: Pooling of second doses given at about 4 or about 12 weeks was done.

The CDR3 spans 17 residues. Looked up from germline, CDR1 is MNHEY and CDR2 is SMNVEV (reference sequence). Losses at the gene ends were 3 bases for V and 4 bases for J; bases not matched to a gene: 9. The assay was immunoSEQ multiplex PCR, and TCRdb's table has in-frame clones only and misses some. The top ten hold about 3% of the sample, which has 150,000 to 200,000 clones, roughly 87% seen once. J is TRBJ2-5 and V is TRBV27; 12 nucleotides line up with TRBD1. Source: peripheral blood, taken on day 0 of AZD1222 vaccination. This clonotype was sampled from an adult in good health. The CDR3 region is CASSFRLPGQGAETQYF. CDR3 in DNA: TGTGCCAGCAGTTTCCGTTTACCGGGACAGGGGGCAGAGACCCAGTACTTC.